The 15 T cell receptor beta chains below come from one sample, sequenced in a study of blood T cells in healthy people across ages. Together with a sample-barcoded 5' primer, a J-beta primer mix was included in a second PCR lasting about 7 to 11 cycles. One entry per CDR3 protein results from TCRdb running MiXCR on the 5' RACE reads. The data contain about 810,000 distinct CDR3 sequences, 35% to 40% of them singletons. The specimen sequenced was blood. The receptors here all came from a man younger than 30 in good health.

The V and J genes are TRBV12-3 or TRBV12-4 and TRBJ2-1; 7 bases fit TRBD2. The J call may be faulty, since TRBJ2-7 better matches the DNA end. The CDR3 contains 17 residues. The CDR3 nucleotides are TGTGCCAGCATTCTAAGGGAGGGTCAGAGCTCCTACAATGAGCAGTACTTC. This translates into CASILREGQSSYNEQYF.

This rearrangement joins TRBV9 to TRBJ2-1, with D maybe TRBD1 (5 bases). CDR3 length: 16 residues. The ends were cut back, 0 bases at V and 0 bases at J, with 10 bases in the middle. Germline V gene data show CDR1 as SGDLS and CDR2 as YYNGEE. The CDR3 reads CASSVGGQGSYNEQFF. The CDR3 nucleotides read TGTGCCAGCAGCGTAGGAGGCCAGGGCTCCTACAATGAGCAGTTCTTC. The variable domain in full, with the rest retrieved from reference TRBV9 and TRBJ2-1, is DSGVTQTPKHLITATGQRVTLRCSPRSGDLSVYWYQQSLDQGLQFLIQYYNGEERAKGNILERFSAQQFPDLHSELNLSSLELGDSALYFCASSVGGQGSYNEQFFGPGTRLTVL.

There are a few counts of this clonotype. V and J are TRBV7-7 and TRBJ2-5; perhaps TRBD1 as D (6 bases). Trimming removed 3 bases at V and 2 bases at J, with 13 bases between. CDR1 and CDR2 from the germline V gene are SSHAT and FNYEAQ (reference sequence). The CDR3 has 15 residues. The CDR3 sequence is CASSFEGRGQETQYF. DNA of the CDR3: TGTGCCAGCAGCTTCGAAGGCAGGGGTCAAGAGACCCAGTACTTC.

This clonotype was seen many times. The chain couples TRBV5-1 to TRBJ2-7; 7 nucleotides match TRBD2. The CDR3 is made up of 14 amino acids. Germline V lookup: CDR1 SGHRS, CDR2 YFSETQ. V was clipped by 4 bases and J by 7 bases; unmatched bases: 11. The CDR3 nucleotides are TGCGCCAGCAGCCCCGGGACTACCGAGGAAGAGCAGTACTTC. Amino acids: CASSPGTTEEEQYF.

This clonotype has at least ten counts. The gene calls are TRBV6-5 and TRBJ2-7, with 7 bases that match TRBD2. The CDR3 runs 12 residues. Germline CDR1 and CDR2: MNHEY and SVGAGI. The J segment lost 2 bases and the V segment lost 6 bases, leaving 1 base of the junction unmatched. The CDR3 region is CASRGGAYEQYF. The CDR3 DNA sequence: TGTGCCAGCAGGGGAGGGGCCTACGAGCAGTACTTC.

As to this clonotype: This may be a read error: a much more frequent sequence differs by one nucleotide. The gene calls are TRBV12-3 or TRBV12-4 and TRBJ2-6; D not certain. The CDR3 loop spans 16 amino acids. V dropped 6 bases and J dropped 6 bases, with 18 bases sitting between them. In DNA, the CDR3 is TGTGCCAGCAGACCTGACTCTACTGCTGAGGCCAACGTCCTGACTTTC. Amino acid sequence: CASRPDSTAEANVLTF.

The chain carries TRBV10-3 and TRBJ2-5; D unresolved. Between the trimmed V and J ends, which lost 8 bases and 11 bases, there was a span of 15 bases. The CDR3 extends over 11 amino acids. The germline V gene encodes CDR1 ENHRY and CDR2 SYGVKD. The CDR3 reads CAIAWSEEQYF. The CDR3 DNA sequence: TGTGCCATCGCGTGGTCTGAGGAGCAGTACTTC.

V usage is TRBV12-3 or TRBV12-4 and J usage is TRBJ1-4; perhaps TRBD1 as D (5 bases). The V and J ends lost 3 bases and 5 bases respectively, with 13 bases between them. The CDR3 spans 15 residues. Here the CDR3 reads CASSFTSRDNEKLFF. The CDR3 DNA follows: TGTGCCAGCAGTTTTACTAGCAGGGACAATGAAAAACTGTTTTTT.

The J gene is TRBJ2-5, the V gene TRBV29-1, with 12 bases matching TRBD2. TRBJ2-7 matches the DNA end more closely, so the J call is doubtful. The CDR3 is 14 residues long. Germline-derived CDR1 and CDR2 are SQVTM and ANQGSEA. The CDR3 protein is CSVETSGSAGEQYF. The CDR3 DNA reads TGCAGCGTCGAGACTAGCGGGAGTGCTGGCGAGCAGTACTTC.

This rearrangement joins TRBV7-9 to TRBJ2-5, with TRBD1 identical over 11 bases. CDR3 length equals 15 residues. The ends lost 3 bases at V and 5 bases at J; junction bases unmatched: 5. Germline V CDR1 and CDR2: SEHNR, FQNEAQ (reference sequence). Here the CDR3 reads CASSFWTGGDETQYF. In DNA, the CDR3 is TGTGCCAGCAGCTTCTGGACAGGGGGCGATGAGACCCAGTACTTC.

This clonotype occurred many times. V is TRBV15 and J is TRBJ2-1; TRBD2 agrees at 8 bases. The CDR3 runs to 16 residues. Germline V gives CDR1 LNHNV, CDR2 YYDKDF (reference sequence). With V trimmed by 4 bases and J by 3 bases, 8 bases remained unmatched. The CDR3 DNA follows: TGTGCCACCAGCACATTATCGGGGGGGTACTACAATGAGCAGTTCTTC. This sequence encodes CATSTLSGGYYNEQFF.

For the CDR3, the DNA is TGCAGTGCTAGTGGGACAAACTACGAGCAGTACTTC. It yields the protein CSASGTNYEQYF. The V gene is TRBV20-1, the J gene TRBJ2-7, with D perhaps TRBD1 (6 bases). The CDR3 is made up of 12 amino acids. Germline V gives CDR1 DFQATT, CDR2 SNEGSKA (reference sequence). The V gene lost 3 bases and the J gene lost 3 bases, with 9 bases spanning the gap.

About this clonotype: One junction end disagrees with the germline gene, perhaps due to a read error. The J gene is TRBJ2-1, the V gene TRBV10-3; TRBD2 aligns across 10 bases. This CDR3 region has 15 residues. CDR1 and CDR2 from the germline V gene are ENHRY and SYGVKD. CDR3 amino acids: CAIRTSGGAYNGQFF. As DNA, the CDR3 is TGTGCCATCAGGACAAGCGGGGGGGCGTACAATGGGCAGTTCTTC.

The rearrangement joins TRBV20-1 to TRBJ1-2, with D maybe TRBD1 (5 bases). With 0 bases removed from V and 6 bases from J, the gap between germline ends came to 14 bases. CDR1 is DFQATT, CDR2 SNEGSKA, per germline (reference sequence). This CDR3 region has 14 residues. CDR3 in amino acids: CSAREGTDAHGYTF. The CDR3 DNA is TGCAGTGCTAGAGAAGGGACGGATGCACATGGCTACACCTTC.

This clonotype was seen only a few times. The CDR3 here is CASSKEGQENTEAFF. CDR3 DNA: TGTGCCAGCAGCAAAGAGGGACAGGAGAACACTGAAGCTTTCTTT. The rearrangement joins TRBV21-1 to TRBJ1-1; whether TRBD1, the table's D call, matches the DNA was not checked. TRBV21-1 is tagged as a pseudogene. The CDR3 totals 15 residues.